This TCR beta chain stems from a study of cytomegalovirus exposure and HLA in healthy donors. General study findings and limits: A prior analysis recorded that most TCR beta V segments were productive about 87% or about 30% of the time. When presence/absence was analysed, sequencing depth was taken to be roughly uniform across donors.

The CDR3 spans 15 residues. The ends lost 5 bases at V and 4 bases at J; junction bases unmatched: 10. The germline V gene encodes CDR1 MNHNS and CDR2 SASEGT. 13 Jbeta primers and 60 Vbeta primers were used for the PCR. Data came from immunoSEQ multiplex PCR; TCRdb stores just in-frame clones and leaves some out. The sample holds 110,000 to 150,000 clones, about 73% seen once. This clone appeared once. Its matching antigen is unknown. The TCR was taken from a woman aged 55-69 years in good health and CMV-seropositive. Sequencing input: PBMCs. The chain uses TRBV6-1 and TRBJ1-1, with 7 bases lining up with TRBD1. The CDR3 coding sequence is TGTGCCAGCAGTCCCCGGACAGGTTGGGGCACTGAAGCTTTCTTT. It translates to CASSPRTGWGTEAFF.